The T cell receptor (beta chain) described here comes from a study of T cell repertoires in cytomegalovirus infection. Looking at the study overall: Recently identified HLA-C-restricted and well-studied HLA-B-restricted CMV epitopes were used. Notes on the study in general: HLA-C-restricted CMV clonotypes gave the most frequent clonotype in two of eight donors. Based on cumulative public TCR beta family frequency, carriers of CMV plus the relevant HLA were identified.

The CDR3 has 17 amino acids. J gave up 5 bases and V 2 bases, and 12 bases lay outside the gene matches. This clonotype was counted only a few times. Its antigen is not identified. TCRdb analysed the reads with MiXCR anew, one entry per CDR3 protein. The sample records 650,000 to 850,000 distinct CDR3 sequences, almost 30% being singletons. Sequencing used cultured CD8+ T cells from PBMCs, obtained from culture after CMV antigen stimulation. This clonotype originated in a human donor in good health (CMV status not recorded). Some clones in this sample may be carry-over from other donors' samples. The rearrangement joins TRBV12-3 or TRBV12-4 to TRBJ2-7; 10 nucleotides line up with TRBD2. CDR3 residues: CASSLSLAGEGRDEQYF. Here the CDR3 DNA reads TGTGCCAGCAGTTTATCCCTAGCGGGGGAAGGTAGAGACGAGCAGTACTTC.